The present entry profiles one T cell receptor beta chain with its context. Method: immunoSEQ multiplex PCR; TCRdb's copy keeps in-frame clones and lacks some. The sample has around 13,000 clones, 80% to 95% seen once; the top ten hold around 4.4%. This entry belongs to a study of graft-versus-host responses after intestinal transplantation. Germline V CDR1 and CDR2: MNHEY, SVGAGI. The length of the CDR3 is 14 residues. V was clipped by 0 bases and J by 4 bases; unmatched bases: 3. The chain couples TRBV6-5 to TRBJ2-7, with 7 bases matching TRBD1. The TCR originated in a human patient who received an intestinal transplant, so some T cells may come from the graft donor. Here the sequenced sample was PBMCs, taken around 1,000 days after intestinal transplantation. The CDR3 DNA follows: TGTGCCAGCAGTTACTCCCGACAGGGTTACGAGCAGTACTTC. Protein product: CASSYSRQGYEQYF.